This T cell receptor beta chain was profiled in a study of T cells in Graves' hyperthyroidism and ophthalmopathy. Overall study findings and caveats: Onset of ophthalmopathy came a median roughly 6.5 months after the model predicted it.

Regions amplified from RNA transcripts were the TCR beta CDR3 regions. The HTBI primer set served for first-round RT-PCR of the TCR CDR3. TCRdb re-analysed the multiplex PCR reads in MiXCR, keeping a single row per CDR3 protein. The sample has approximately 500,000 distinct CDR3 sequences; 46% are singletons. The count of this clonotype is one. Its antigen is not known. This CDR3 region has 14 residues. The V and J ends lost 5 bases and 7 bases respectively, with 14 bases between them. CDR1 and CDR2 (germline): SNHLY, FYNNEI. The sequence was collected from a woman aged 18-29 years with Graves' hyperthyroidism. This rearrangement joins TRBV2 to TRBJ2-2, with TRBD2 as a possible D gene (5 bases). The sequencing sample was made of peripheral blood or thyroid tissue (not recorded which). The DNA for the CDR3 is TGTGCCAGCAGTTTAGCCCATGGGAGCGGGGAGCTGTTTTTT. Its protein is CASSLAHGSGELFF.